Each of the 26 T cell receptor beta chains below was sequenced from the same sample in a study of blood T cell repertoires in COVID-19. Method: immunoSEQ multiplex PCR; TCRdb's copy keeps in-frame clones and lacks some. The table lists 140,000 to 150,000 clones, roughly 80% of them singletons. Input material: peripheral blood. The receptors originated from a human donor in a cohort sampled during active COVID-19.

The rearrangement links TRBV10-2 to TRBJ2-7; 9 bases line up with TRBD1. Looked up from germline, CDR1 is WSHSY and CDR2 is SAAADI. The CDR3 covers 14 residues. V lost 4 bases, J lost 2 bases, and 3 bases stayed unmatched. CDR3 DNA: TGCGCCAGCAGTGTTGGGACAGGGCCCTACGAGCAGTACGTC. Its translation: CASSVGTGPYEQYV.

The chain couples TRBV6-1 to TRBJ1-6; TRBD1 agrees at 9 bases. Losses at the gene ends were 1 base for V and 7 bases for J; bases not matched to a gene: 2. Germline V lookup: CDR1 MNHNS, CDR2 SASEGT. The CDR3 is 15 residues long. CDR3 bases: TGTGCCAGCAGTGAAGGGGGACAGGGCAATTCACCCCTCCACTTT. Protein sequence: CASSEGGQGNSPLHF.

The rearrangement uses TRBV9 and TRBJ2-4; 7 bases fit TRBD2. This CDR3 is 12 amino acids long. The germline CDR1 and CDR2 sequences are SGDLS and YYNGEE. Germline trimming cut 4 bases from V and 7 bases from J; bases unmatched to any gene: 2. CDR3 nucleotide sequence: TGTGCCAGCAGCCCCGGGGGGAACATTCAGTACTTC. Protein sequence: CASSPGGNIQYF.

V is TRBV28 and J is TRBJ1-2, with 8 bases that match TRBD1. Germline values: CDR1 MDHEN, CDR2 SYDVKM. The CDR3 has 13 residues. V shed 2 bases and J 7 bases; nucleotides not matched to a gene: 3. The CDR3 DNA sequence: TGTGCCAGCAGTTTACAGGGGGCAATTGGCTACACCTTC. Translating it yields CASSLQGAIGYTF.

V gene TRBV5-1 combines with J gene TRBJ2-5; 7 bases are shared with TRBD1. The CDR3 totals 13 residues. Germline values: CDR1 SGHRS, CDR2 YFSETQ. After removal of 5 bases from V and 3 bases from J, the junction contained 4 bases not matched to a gene. CDR3 DNA sequence: TGCGCCAGCAGGGACGGGACAGAAGAGACCCAGTACTTC. Its protein is CASRDGTEETQYF.

The chain uses TRBV6-5 and TRBJ1-6; no definite D call. Trimming took 6 bases from V and 8 from J, leaving 11 bases between them. Germline values: CDR1 MNHEY, CDR2 SVGAGI. The CDR3 is 13 amino acids. CDR3 region: CASRGSLDSPLHF. CDR3 coding DNA: TGTGCCAGCAGGGGCAGCCTGGATTCACCCCTCCACTTT.

This clone was recorded only once. This chain's CDR3 is CASSLGTGRTDTQYF. The CDR3 nucleotides read TGTGCCAGCAGCCTGGGGACAGGGCGCACAGATACGCAGTATTTT. The chain links TRBV11-2 to TRBJ2-3; 9 bases match TRBD1. The germline CDR1 and CDR2 sequences are SGHAT and FQNNGV. This CDR3 is 15 amino acids long. The junction had 4 bases not matched to a gene; V was cut back by 5 bases and J by 1 base.

This clone was seen a handful of times. V and J are TRBV5-4 and TRBJ2-1; TRBD1 aligns across 8 bases. The CDR3 sequence is 13 residues long. Trimming took 6 bases from V and 8 from J; bases not matched to a gene: 7. Germline V lookup: CDR1 SGHNT, CDR2 YYREEE (reference sequence). CDR3 bases: TGTGCCAGCACCCGGACAGGGAACGATGAGCAGTTCTTC. Translating gives CASTRTGNDEQFF.

The chain has TRBV3-1 (or the pseudogene TRBV3-2) and TRBJ2-3; possibly TRBD2 for D (6 bases). Germline V gives CDR1 LGHDT, CDR2 YNNKEL (reference sequence). The length of the CDR3 is 16 residues. V lost 4 bases and J lost 2, with 16 bases in between. In DNA form, the CDR3 reads TGTGCCAGCAGCCCCTTAGGGACTGGGAACACAGATACGCAGTATTTT. This codes for CASSPLGTGNTDTQYF.

The chain links TRBV5-8 to TRBJ1-4; 10 positions agree with TRBD1. This CDR3 spans 15 amino acids. Trimming removed 4 bases from V and 10 bases from J; junction bases left unmatched: 10. Germline loops: CDR1 SGHTS, CDR2 YDEGEE. The CDR3 sequence: CASSQTGTGDGKLFF. Here the CDR3 DNA reads TGTGCCAGCAGCCAAACCGGGACAGGGGACGGAAAACTGTTTTTT.

CDR3 loop: CSVERTTRDNEQFF. CDR3 bases: TGCAGCGTTGAAAGGACTACGAGAGACAATGAGCAGTTCTTC. This chain links TRBV29-1 with TRBJ2-1; perhaps TRBD2 as D (6 bases). The CDR3 runs 14 residues. Germline V gene lookup returns CDR1 SQVTM and CDR2 ANQGSEA. Trimming pared 2 bases from V and 5 bases from J, leaving 13 bases between.

This clone was seen just once. The chain is built from TRBV27 and TRBJ2-2, with 8 bases aligning to TRBD2. After removal of 6 bases from V and 7 bases from J, the junction contained 10 bases not matched to a gene. The CDR3 is 15 amino acids. CDR1 MNHEY and CDR2 SMNVEV come from the germline V gene (reference sequence). The CDR3 region has the DNA TGTGCCAGCAGCGTGGCGGGGGGAGGGTTCGGGGAGCTGTTTTTT. Amino acid sequence: CASSVAGGGFGELFF.

The chain combines TRBV11-3 with TRBJ2-3; 11 bases align to TRBD1. J gave up 4 bases and V 4 bases, and 7 bases lay outside the gene matches. Germline CDR1 and CDR2: SGHNT and YENEEA. The CDR3 covers 16 residues. The CDR3 DNA reads TGTGCCAGCAGCTCGATCCCGGGACAGGGGGCAGATACGCAGTATTTT. It translates to CASSSIPGQGADTQYF.

The rearrangement uses TRBV3-1 (or the pseudogene TRBV3-2) and TRBJ1-1; 9 nucleotides match TRBD1. V was clipped by 1 base and J by 4 bases; unmatched bases: 7. The CDR3 is made up of 16 amino acids. Germline V gene data show CDR1 as LGHDT and CDR2 as YNNKEL (reference sequence). CDR3 bases: TGTGCCAGCAGCCAAGCCATCACAGGGGGCCTCACTGAAGCTTTCTTT. This gives the protein CASSQAITGGLTEAFF.

V is TRBV24-1 and J is TRBJ2-5; 9 bases align to TRBD2. Trimming took 5 bases from V and 4 from J; bases not matched to a gene: 1. The length of the CDR3 is 13 residues. Germline V gene data show CDR1 as KGHDR and CDR2 as SFDVKD. The CDR3 sequence: CATSASGAETQYF. In nucleotides, the CDR3 is TGTGCCACCAGTGCTAGCGGGGCAGAGACCCAGTACTTC.

The V and J genes are TRBV7-9 and TRBJ2-1; 7 nucleotides line up with TRBD2. Germline values: CDR1 SEHNR, CDR2 FQNEAQ (reference sequence). The CDR3 has 13 residues. V was clipped by 1 base and J by 10 bases; unmatched bases: 4. The CDR3 protein is CASSLEWRGEQFF. The CDR3, as DNA: TGTGCCAGCAGCTTAGAGTGGCGGGGGGAGCAGTTCTTC.

The chain links TRBV4-2 to TRBJ1-2; D ambiguous. The germline gives CDR1 LGHNA, CDR2 YNFKEQ. Trimming pared 0 bases from V and 3 bases from J, leaving 11 bases between. The CDR3 is 15 residues long. DNA for the CDR3: TGTGCCAGCAGCCAAGACTTGGCGGGTCACTATGGCTACACCTTC. Translated, it gives CASSQDLAGHYGYTF.

This sequence joins TRBV5-4 and TRBJ2-5, with D maybe TRBD1 (6 bases). The CDR3 is made up of 14 amino acids. The ends were cut back, 0 bases at V and 1 base at J, with 7 bases in the middle. Per germline, CDR1 SGHNT and CDR2 YYREEE (reference sequence). The CDR3 coding sequence is TGTGCCAGCAGCTTGGTGGGGGCCCAAGAGACCCAGTACTTC. This codes for CASSLVGAQETQYF.

This chain uses TRBV7-2 with TRBJ2-7; D is unclear. This CDR3 comprises 16 residues. V was trimmed by 0 bases and J by 1 base, leaving 13 bases between them. The germline V gene has CDR1 SGHTA and CDR2 FQGNSA. CDR3 in amino acids: CASSLAGGGPSYEQYF. Written as DNA, the CDR3 is TGTGCCAGCAGCTTAGCGGGTGGCGGCCCGTCCTACGAGCAGTACTTC.

V gene TRBV30 combines with J gene TRBJ1-1; no clear D. The CDR3 has 14 residues. Between the trimmed V and J ends, which lost 2 bases and 0 bases, there was a span of 10 bases. Germline V gene lookup returns CDR1 GTSNPN and CDR2 SVGIG (reference sequence). The DNA for the CDR3 is TGTGCCTGGAGTAAAGGAGCTTTGAACACTGAAGCTTTCTTT. Translated, it gives CAWSKGALNTEAFF.

The V gene is TRBV20-1, the J gene TRBJ1-2; D is perhaps TRBD1 (5 bases). From germline, CDR1 is DFQATT and CDR2 SNEGSKA (reference sequence). V gave up 3 bases and J gave up 5 bases, with 13 bases separating them. The CDR3 is 13 amino acids. The CDR3 nucleotides are TGCAGTGCTAGTGGGGGGGAGGATTATGGCTACACCTTC. It translates to CSASGGEDYGYTF.

The chain employs TRBV9 and TRBJ2-4; D perhaps matches TRBD2 (5 bases). Trimming pared 4 bases from V and 6 bases from J, leaving 14 bases between. From germline, CDR1 is SGDLS and CDR2 YYNGEE. This CDR3 is 14 amino acids long. CDR3 DNA: TGTGCCAGCAGCCCCACCCTTGGGAGAAACATTCAGTACTTC. Residues: CASSPTLGRNIQYF.

V is TRBV19 and J is TRBJ2-1; 9 bases are shared with TRBD2. V was clipped by 3 bases and J by 4 bases; unmatched bases: 7. This CDR3 region has 16 residues. Germline CDR1 reads LNHDA; CDR2 reads SQIVND (reference sequence). The CDR3 region has the DNA TGTGCCAGTAGTATTGGTGCGGGAGGGCCGTACAATGAGCAGTTCTTC. Translating gives CASSIGAGGPYNEQFF.

The V gene is TRBV7-2, the J gene TRBJ2-7, with 11 nucleotides matching TRBD2. The germline CDR1 and CDR2 sequences are SGHTA and FQGNSA. The V and J ends lost 5 bases and 4 bases, in that order; junction bases with no gene match: 4. The length of the CDR3 is 14 residues. As DNA, the CDR3 is TGTGCCAGCAGCCTCCGACTAGCGGGATACGAGCAGTACGTC. Protein sequence: CASSLRLAGYEQYV.

This rearrangement joins TRBV25-1 to TRBJ1-1, with D possibly TRBD1 on 6 matching bases. Germline-derived CDR1 and CDR2 are MGHDK and SYGVNS. This CDR3 spans 13 amino acids. Deletions cut 6 bases from V and 4 bases from J, with 12 bases between. The CDR3 is CASRGVGGTEAFF. CDR3 in DNA: TGTGCCAGCAGGGGGGTAGGGGGCACTGAAGCTTTCTTT. Full variable domain (missing parts from reference TRBV25-1 and TRBJ1-1): EADIYQTPRYLVIGTGKKITLECSQTMGHDKMYWYQQDPGMELHLIHYSYGVNSTEKGDLSSESTVSRIRTEHFPLTLESARPSHTSQYLCASRGVGGTEAFFGQGTRLTVV.

CDR3 DNA: TGTGCCAGCGCGCTAGGCGGCGGGGGGGCTAATGAAAAACTGTTTTTT. It codes for CASALGGGGANEKLFF. The chain uses TRBV2 and TRBJ1-4; tentatively, D is TRBD1 (5 bases). Trimming shortened V by 8 bases and J by 3 bases, and 19 bases separated the two germline ends. Germline V gene data show CDR1 as SNHLY and CDR2 as FYNNEI. There are 16 residues in the CDR3.